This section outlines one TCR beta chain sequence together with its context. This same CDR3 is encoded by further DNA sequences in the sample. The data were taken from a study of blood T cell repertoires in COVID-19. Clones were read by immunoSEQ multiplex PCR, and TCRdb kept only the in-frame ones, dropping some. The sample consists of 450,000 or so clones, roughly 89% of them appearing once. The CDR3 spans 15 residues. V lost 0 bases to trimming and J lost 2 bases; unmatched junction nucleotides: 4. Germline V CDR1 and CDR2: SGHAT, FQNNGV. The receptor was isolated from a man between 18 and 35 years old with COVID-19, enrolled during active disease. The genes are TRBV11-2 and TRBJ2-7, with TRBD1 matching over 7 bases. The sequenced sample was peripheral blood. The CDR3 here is CASSLEGQGAYEQYF. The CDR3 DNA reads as TGTGCCAGCAGCTTAGAGGGGCAGGGGGCCTACGAGCAGTACTTC.